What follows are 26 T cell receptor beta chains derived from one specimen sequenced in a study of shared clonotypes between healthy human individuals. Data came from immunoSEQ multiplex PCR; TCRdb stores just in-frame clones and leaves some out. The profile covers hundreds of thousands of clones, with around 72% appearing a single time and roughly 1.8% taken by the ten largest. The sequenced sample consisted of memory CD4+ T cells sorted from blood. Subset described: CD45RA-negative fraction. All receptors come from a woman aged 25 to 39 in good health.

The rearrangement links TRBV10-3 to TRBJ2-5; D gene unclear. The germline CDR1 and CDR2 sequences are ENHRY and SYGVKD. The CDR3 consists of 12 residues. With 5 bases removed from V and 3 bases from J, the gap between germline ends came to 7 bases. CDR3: CAISTDKETQYF. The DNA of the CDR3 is TGTGCCATCAGTACAGATAAAGAGACCCAGTACTTC.

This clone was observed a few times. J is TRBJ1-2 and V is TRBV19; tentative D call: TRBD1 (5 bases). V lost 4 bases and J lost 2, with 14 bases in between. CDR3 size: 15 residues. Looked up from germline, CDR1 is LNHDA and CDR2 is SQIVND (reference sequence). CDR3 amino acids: CASSTATGANYGYTF. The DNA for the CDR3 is TGTGCCAGTAGTACCGCAACAGGAGCGAACTATGGCTACACCTTC.

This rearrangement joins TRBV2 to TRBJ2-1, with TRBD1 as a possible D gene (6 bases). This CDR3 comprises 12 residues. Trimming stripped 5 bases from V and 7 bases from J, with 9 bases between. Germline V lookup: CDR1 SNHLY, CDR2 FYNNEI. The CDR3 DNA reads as TGTGCCAGCAGTACCCAGGGGAATGAGCAGTTCTTC. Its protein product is CASSTQGNEQFF. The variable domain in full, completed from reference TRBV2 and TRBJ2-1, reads EPEVTQTPSHQVTQMGQEVILRCVPISNHLYFYWYRQILGQKVEFLVSFYNNEISEKSEIFDDQFSVERPDGSNFTLKIRSTKLEDSAMYFCASSTQGNEQFFGPGTRLTVL.

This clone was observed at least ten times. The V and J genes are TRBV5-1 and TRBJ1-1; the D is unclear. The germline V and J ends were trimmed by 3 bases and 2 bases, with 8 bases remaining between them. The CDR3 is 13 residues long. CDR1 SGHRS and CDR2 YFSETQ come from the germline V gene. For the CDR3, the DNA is TGCGCCAGCAGCTCCCTAGGAAACACTGAAGCTTTCTTT. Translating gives CASSSLGNTEAFF.

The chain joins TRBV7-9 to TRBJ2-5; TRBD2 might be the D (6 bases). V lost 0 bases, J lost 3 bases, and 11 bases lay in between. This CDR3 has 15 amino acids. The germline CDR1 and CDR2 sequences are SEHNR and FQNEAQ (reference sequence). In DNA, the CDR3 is TGTGCCAGCAGCTTAGCTACTGCGGGGAAAGAGACCCAGTACTTC. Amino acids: CASSLATAGKETQYF.

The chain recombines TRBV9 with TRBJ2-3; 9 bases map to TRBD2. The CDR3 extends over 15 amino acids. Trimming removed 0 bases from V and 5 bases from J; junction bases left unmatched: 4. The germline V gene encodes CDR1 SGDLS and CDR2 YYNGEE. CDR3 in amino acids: CASSVVAGVLDTQYF. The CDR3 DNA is TGTGCCAGCAGCGTAGTAGCGGGAGTCCTAGATACGCAGTATTTT.

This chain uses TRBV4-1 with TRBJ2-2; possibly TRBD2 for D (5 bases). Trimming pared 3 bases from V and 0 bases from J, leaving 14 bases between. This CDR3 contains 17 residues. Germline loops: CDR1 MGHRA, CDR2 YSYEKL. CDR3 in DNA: TGCGCCAGCAGCCAGCGTCCTAGCTCCACGAACACCGGGGAGCTGTTTTTT. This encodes CASSQRPSSTNTGELFF.

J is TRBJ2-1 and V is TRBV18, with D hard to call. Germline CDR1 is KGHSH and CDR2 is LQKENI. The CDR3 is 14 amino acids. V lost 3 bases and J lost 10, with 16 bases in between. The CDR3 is CASSPSSSTREQFF. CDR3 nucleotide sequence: TGTGCCAGCTCACCTAGCTCTTCAACTCGGGAGCAGTTCTTC.

CDR3 loop: CASSVPSLCEQFF. CDR3 DNA sequence: TGCGCCAGCAGTGTGCCTAGTCTTTGTGAGCAGTTCTTC. The genes are TRBV10-1 and TRBJ2-1; D remains unclear. The germline gives CDR1 WNHNN, CDR2 SYGVQD (reference sequence). The length of the CDR3 is 13 residues. V lost 4 bases to trimming and J lost 9 bases, with 13 bases between them.

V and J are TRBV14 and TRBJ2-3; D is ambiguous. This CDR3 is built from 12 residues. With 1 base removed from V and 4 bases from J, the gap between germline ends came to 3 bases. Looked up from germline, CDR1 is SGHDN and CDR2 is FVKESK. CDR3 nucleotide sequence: TGTGCCAGCAGCCAAGTCCCAGATACGCAGTATTTT. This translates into CASSQVPDTQYF.

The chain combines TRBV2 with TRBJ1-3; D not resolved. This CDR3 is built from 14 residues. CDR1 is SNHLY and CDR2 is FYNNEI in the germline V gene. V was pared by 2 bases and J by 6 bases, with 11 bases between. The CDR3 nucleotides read TGTGCCAGCAGTGAAACGGTGCAGGAAAACACCATATATTTT. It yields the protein CASSETVQENTIYF. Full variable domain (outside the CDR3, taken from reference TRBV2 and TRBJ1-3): EPEVTQTPSHQVTQMGQEVILRCVPISNHLYFYWYRQILGQKVEFLVSFYNNEISEKSEIFDDQFSVERPDGSNFTLKIRSTKLEDSAMYFCASSETVQENTIYFGEGSWLTVV.

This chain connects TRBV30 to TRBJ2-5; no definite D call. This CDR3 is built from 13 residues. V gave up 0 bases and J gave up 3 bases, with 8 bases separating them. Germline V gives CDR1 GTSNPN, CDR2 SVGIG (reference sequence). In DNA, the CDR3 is TGTGCCTGGAGTGTAGCACGGAAAGAGACCCAGTACTTC. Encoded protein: CAWSVARKETQYF.

CDR3 nucleotide sequence: TGTGCCAGCAGTAAAGACAGGGGGGCCTCCTACGAGCAGTACTTC. This encodes CASSKDRGASYEQYF. V usage is TRBV6-5 and J usage is TRBJ2-7; 9 bases fit TRBD1. Germline assignment: CDR1 MNHEY and CDR2 SVGAGI. The CDR3 covers 15 residues. Trimming removed 5 bases from V and 0 bases from J; junction bases left unmatched: 5.

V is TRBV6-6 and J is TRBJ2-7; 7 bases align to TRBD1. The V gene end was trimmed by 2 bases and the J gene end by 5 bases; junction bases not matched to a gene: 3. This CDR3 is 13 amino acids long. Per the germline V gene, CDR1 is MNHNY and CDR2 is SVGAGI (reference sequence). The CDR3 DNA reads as TGTGCCAGCAGTTACGACAGGGTAGACGAGCAGTACTTC. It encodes CASSYDRVDEQYF.

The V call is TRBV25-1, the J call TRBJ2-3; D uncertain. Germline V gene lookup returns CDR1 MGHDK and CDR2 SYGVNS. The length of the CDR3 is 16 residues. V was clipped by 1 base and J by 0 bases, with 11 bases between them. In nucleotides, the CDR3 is TGTGCCAGCAGTGAATTAACCGGTTTAAGCACAGATACGCAGTATTTT. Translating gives CASSELTGLSTDTQYF.

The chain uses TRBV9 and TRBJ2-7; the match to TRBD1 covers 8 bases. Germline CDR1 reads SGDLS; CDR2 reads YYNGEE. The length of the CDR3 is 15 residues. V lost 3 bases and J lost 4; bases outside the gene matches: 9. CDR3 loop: CASSAGQVVGYEQYF. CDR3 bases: TGTGCCAGCAGCGCGGGACAGGTGGTAGGATACGAGCAGTACTTC.

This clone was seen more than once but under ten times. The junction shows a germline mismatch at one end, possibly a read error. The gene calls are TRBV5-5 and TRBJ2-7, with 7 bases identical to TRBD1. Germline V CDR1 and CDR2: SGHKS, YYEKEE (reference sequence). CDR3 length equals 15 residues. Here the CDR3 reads CASSGVSRQGRQLEF. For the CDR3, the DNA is TGTGCCAGCAGCGGGGTTAGTAGACAGGGACGGCAGTTGGAGTTC.

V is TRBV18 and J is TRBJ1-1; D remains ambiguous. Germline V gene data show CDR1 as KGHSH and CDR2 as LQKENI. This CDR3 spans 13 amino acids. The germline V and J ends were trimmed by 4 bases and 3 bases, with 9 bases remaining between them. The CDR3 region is CASSRTYDTEAFF. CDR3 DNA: TGTGCCAGCTCACGCACATACGACACTGAAGCTTTCTTT.

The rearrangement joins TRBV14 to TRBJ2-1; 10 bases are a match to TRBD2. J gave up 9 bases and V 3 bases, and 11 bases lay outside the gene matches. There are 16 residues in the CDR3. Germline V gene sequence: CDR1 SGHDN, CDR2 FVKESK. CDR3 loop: CASSHLSASGRSEQFF. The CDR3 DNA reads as TGTGCCAGCAGCCATTTGTCTGCTAGCGGGAGAAGTGAGCAGTTCTTC.

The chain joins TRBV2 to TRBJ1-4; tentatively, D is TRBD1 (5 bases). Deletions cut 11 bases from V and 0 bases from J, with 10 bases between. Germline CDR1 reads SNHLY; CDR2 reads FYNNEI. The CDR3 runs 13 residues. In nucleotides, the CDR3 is TGTGCCCGCCGCAGGGCAACTAATGAAAAACTGTTTTTT. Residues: CARRRATNEKLFF.

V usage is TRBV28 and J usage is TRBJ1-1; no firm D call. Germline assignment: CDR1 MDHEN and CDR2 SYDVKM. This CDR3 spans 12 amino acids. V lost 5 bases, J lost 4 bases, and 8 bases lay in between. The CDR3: CASSQVPTEAFF. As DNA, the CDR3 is TGTGCCAGCAGTCAAGTACCCACTGAAGCTTTCTTT.

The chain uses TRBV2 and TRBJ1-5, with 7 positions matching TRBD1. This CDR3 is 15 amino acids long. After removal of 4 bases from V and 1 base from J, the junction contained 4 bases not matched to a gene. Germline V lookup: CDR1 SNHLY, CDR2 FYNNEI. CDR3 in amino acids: CASSGQGFSNQPQHF. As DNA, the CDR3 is TGTGCCAGCAGTGGACAGGGTTTCAGCAATCAGCCCCAGCATTTT.

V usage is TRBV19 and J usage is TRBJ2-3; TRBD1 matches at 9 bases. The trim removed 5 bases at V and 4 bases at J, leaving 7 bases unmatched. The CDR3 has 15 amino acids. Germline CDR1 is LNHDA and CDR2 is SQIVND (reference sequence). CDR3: CASSPYRGLSDTQYF. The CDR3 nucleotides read TGTGCCAGTAGTCCCTACAGGGGGCTCTCAGATACGCAGTATTTT.

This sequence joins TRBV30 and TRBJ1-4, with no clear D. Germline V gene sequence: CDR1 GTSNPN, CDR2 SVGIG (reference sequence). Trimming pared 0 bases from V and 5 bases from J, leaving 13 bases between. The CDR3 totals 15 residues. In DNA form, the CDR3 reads TGTGCCTGGAGTGTTCCCCCGGGAGAAAATGAAAAACTGTTTTTT. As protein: CAWSVPPGENEKLFF.

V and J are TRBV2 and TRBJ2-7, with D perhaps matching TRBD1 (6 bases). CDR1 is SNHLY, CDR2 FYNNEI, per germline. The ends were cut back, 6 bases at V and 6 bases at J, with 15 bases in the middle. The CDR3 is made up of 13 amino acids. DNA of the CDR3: TGTGCCAGCAGGCTCAGGGGCTCGGGCGAGCAGTACTTC. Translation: CASRLRGSGEQYF.

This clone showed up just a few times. DNA of the CDR3: TGCGCCAGCAGCTTGGAACTTCCGAGCTCCTACGAGCAGTACTTC. Protein sequence: CASSLELPSSYEQYF. The J gene is TRBJ2-7, the V gene TRBV5-1; D is uncertain. The CDR3 length is 15 residues. The V gene lost 0 bases and the J gene lost 0 bases, with 10 bases spanning the gap. Germline V lookup: CDR1 SGHRS, CDR2 YFSETQ.